The next 11 T cell receptor beta chains were all read from a single sample in a study of T cells in women clearing cervical HPV infection. The repertoire was sequenced with immunoSEQ multiplex PCR; TCRdb's copy has only in-frame clones and lacks some. Reported are fewer than 30,000 clones; the ten largest clones contain 15% to 20%. The sample consisted of blood buffy coat. Every receptor here comes from a woman aged 18 to 75 with a cervical HPV16 infection that either progressed to CIN3+ or cleared (not recorded which).

Points on this clone: The read ends 3 residues before the CDR3 terminus; that terminus is restored from the germline J gene. This chain uses TRBV6-2 or TRBV6-3 with TRBJ1-1; TRBD1 matches at 7 bases. Germline V gene sequence: CDR1 MNHEY, CDR2 SVGEGT. This CDR3 has 15 residues. The V gene end was trimmed by 3 bases and the J gene end by 4 bases; junction bases not matched to a gene: 8. Partial CDR3 DNA: TGTGCCAGCAGTTATGGGGACAGTTCCACCACTGAA. Protein sequence: CASSYGDSSTTE. The whole CDR3 sequence is CASSYGDSSTTEAFF.

Comments on this clone: The sequenced fragment ends 3 residues before the CDR3 boundary, so the rest is inferred from the germline J gene. The rearrangement links TRBV7-9 to TRBJ2-7; 9 bases fit TRBD1. Trimming at V came to 7 bases and at J to 2 bases, leaving 6 bases not matched to a gene. CDR1 and CDR2 (germline): SEHNR, FQNEAQ (reference sequence). This CDR3 comprises 14 residues. The covered CDR3 bases are TGTGCCAGCACGACCGGGACAGGGACCTACGAG. It codes for CASTTGTGTYE. The CDR3 reads in full as CASTTGTGTYEQYF.

As to this clone: The read ends 3 residues shy of where the CDR3 ends; the end is completed using the germline J gene. V and J are TRBV20-1 and TRBJ2-7; D possibly corresponds to TRBD1 (5 bases). V was cut by 2 bases and J by 2 bases, with 10 bases left in between. The CDR3 consists of 13 residues. Germline-derived CDR1 and CDR2 are DFQATT and SNEGSKA (reference sequence). Partial CDR3 DNA: TGCAGTGCTAGACAGGGAACCACCTACGAG. Translating it yields CSARQGTTYE. The full CDR3 protein is CSARQGTTYEQYF.

Comments on this clone: Read sequence stops 3 residues before the CDR3 end, and the germline J gene provides the missing end. The rearrangement uses TRBV20-1 and TRBJ2-4, with 9 nucleotides matching TRBD1. The CDR3 totals 16 residues. Germline lookup yields CDR1 DFQATT and CDR2 SNEGSKA (reference sequence). The V segment lost 3 bases and the J segment 6 bases; nucleotides outside the gene matches: 12. CDR3 DNA, as far as it was read: TGCAGTGCTAGGGATCCCTCCGGGACAGGGATAAACATT. Its translation is CSARDPSGTGINI. The full CDR3 reads CSARDPSGTGINIQYF.

Concerning this clone itself: Read sequence stops 3 residues before the CDR3 end, and the germline J gene provides the missing end. The chain is built from TRBV30 and TRBJ2-5; 9 positions agree with TRBD2. Germline trimming cut 3 bases from V and 4 bases from J; bases unmatched to any gene: 3. This CDR3 comprises 13 residues. Germline loops: CDR1 GTSNPN, CDR2 SVGIG (reference sequence). CDR3 in amino acids: CAWSGTSSETQYF. The CDR3 DNA, read in part, is TGTGCCTGGAGCGGGACTAGCTCAGAGACC.

About this clone itself: The CDR3 end is not reached by the read, which stops 3 residues before it; the germline J gene fills it in. V and J are TRBV2 and TRBJ2-1, with a weak D call TRBD1 (6 bases). Trimming removed 8 bases from V and 0 bases from J, with 20 bases in between. The CDR3 is 17 residues long. The germline V gene encodes CDR1 SNHLY and CDR2 FYNNEI. CDR3 amino acids: CASHTGTQGGSYNEQFF. Partial CDR3 DNA: TGTGCCAGCCACACCGGGACCCAAGGGGGCTCCTACAATGAG.

A note on this clone: Read data end 3 residues before the CDR3 end; the end is taken from the germline J gene. This chain joins TRBV7-3 and TRBJ1-1; a weak D match, TRBD1 (5 bases). Germline V gene lookup returns CDR1 SGHTA and CDR2 FQGTGA. V was trimmed by 0 bases and J by 5 bases, leaving 7 bases between them. CDR3 length equals 13 residues. The part of the CDR3 DNA that was read is TGTGCCAGCAGCTTAACAGGGGAAACTGAA. Protein product: CASSLTGETE. The full CDR3 protein is CASSLTGETEAFF. Variable domain in full (rest from reference TRBV7-3 and TRBJ1-1): GAGVSQTPSNKVTEKGKYVELRCDPISGHTALYWYRQSLGQGPEFLIYFQGTGAADDSGLPNDRFFAVRPEGSVSTLKIQRTERGDSAVYLCASSLTGETEAFFGQGTRLTVV.

In the case of this clone: The read gets to within 3 residues of the CDR3 end, and the germline J gene fills in the rest. The rearrangement links TRBV7-8 to TRBJ1-1, with 8 bases aligning to TRBD1. Trimming cost V 3 bases and J 0 bases; bases outside gene matches: 0. In germline, CDR1 is SGHVS, CDR2 FQNEAQ. The CDR3 runs to 14 residues. The covered CDR3 bases are TGTGCCAGCAGCTTGACAGGGGTGAACACTGAA. Its translation is CASSLTGVNTE. The full CDR3 protein is CASSLTGVNTEAFF.

CDR3 sequence reads: CASTEGTEAFF. The covered CDR3 bases are TGTGCCTCTACGGAGGGCACTGAA. This chain uses TRBV30 with TRBJ1-1, with D uncertain. Sequencing ends 3 residues short of the CDR3 end; the germline J gene provides the rest. This CDR3 spans 11 amino acids. Germline V gene lookup returns CDR1 GTSNPN and CDR2 SVGIG (reference sequence). V was pared by 7 bases and J by 4 bases, with 10 bases between.

Of note for this clone: Sequencing ends 3 residues short of the CDR3 end; the germline J gene provides the rest. The genes are TRBV2 and TRBJ1-2; tentative D call: TRBD1 (5 bases). The CDR3 runs to 13 residues. In germline, CDR1 is SNHLY, CDR2 FYNNEI. Trimming cost V 4 bases and J 4 bases, with 10 bases left between them. The sequenced CDR3 bases are TGTGCCAGCAGTGGTACAGGCCCCTATGGC. Translation gives CASSGTGPYG. The entire CDR3 protein is CASSGTGPYGYTF.

Note on this clone: The sequence runs out 3 residues before the end of the CDR3; the remainder is reconstructed from the germline J gene. The chain combines TRBV19 with TRBJ1-2, with 7 positions matching TRBD1. The CDR3 is made up of 15 amino acids. The germline V gene has CDR1 LNHDA and CDR2 SQIVND (reference sequence). CDR3 sequence reads: CASSIYITGAGGYTF. CDR3 DNA, as far as it was read: TGTGCCAGTAGTATCTACATTACAGGGGCAGGGGGC.